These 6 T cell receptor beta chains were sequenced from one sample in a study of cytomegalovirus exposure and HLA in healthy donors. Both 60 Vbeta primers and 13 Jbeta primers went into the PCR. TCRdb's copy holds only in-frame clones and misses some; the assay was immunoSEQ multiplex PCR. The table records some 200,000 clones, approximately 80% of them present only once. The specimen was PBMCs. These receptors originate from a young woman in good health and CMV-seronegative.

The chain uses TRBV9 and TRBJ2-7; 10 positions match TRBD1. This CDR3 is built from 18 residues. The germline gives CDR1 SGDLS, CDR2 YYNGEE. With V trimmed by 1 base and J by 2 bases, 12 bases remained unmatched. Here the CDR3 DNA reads TGTGCCAGCAGCGTAACTATCGGACCGGGACAGGGGCCCTACGAGCAGTACTTC. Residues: CASSVTIGPGQGPYEQYF.

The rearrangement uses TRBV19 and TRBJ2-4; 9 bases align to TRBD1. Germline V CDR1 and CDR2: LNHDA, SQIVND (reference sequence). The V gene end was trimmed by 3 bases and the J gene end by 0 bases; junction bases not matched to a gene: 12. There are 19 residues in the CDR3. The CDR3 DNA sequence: TGTGCCAGTAGTATCGCCGGACAGGGGACCTTTCTAGCCAAAAACATTCAGTACTTC. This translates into CASSIAGQGTFLAKNIQYF.

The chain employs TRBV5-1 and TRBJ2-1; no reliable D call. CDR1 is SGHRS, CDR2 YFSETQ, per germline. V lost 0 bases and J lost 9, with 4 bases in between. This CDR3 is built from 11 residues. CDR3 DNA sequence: TGCGCCAGCAGCTTGGGAGGTGAGCAGTTCTTC. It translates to CASSLGGEQFF.

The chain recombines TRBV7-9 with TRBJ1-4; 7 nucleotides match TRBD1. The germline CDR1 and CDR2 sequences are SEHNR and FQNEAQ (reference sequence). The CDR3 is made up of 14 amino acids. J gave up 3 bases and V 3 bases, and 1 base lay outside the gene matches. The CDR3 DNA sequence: TGTGCCAGCAGCTTCAGGGGGGCTAATGAAAAACTGTTTTTT. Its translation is CASSFRGANEKLFF. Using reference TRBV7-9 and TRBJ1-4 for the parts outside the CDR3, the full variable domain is DTGVSQNPRHKITKRGQNVTFRCDPISEHNRLYWYRQTLGQGPEFLTYFQNEAQLEKSRLLSDRFSAERPKGSFSTLEIQRTEQGDSAMYLCASSFRGANEKLFFGSGTQLSVL.

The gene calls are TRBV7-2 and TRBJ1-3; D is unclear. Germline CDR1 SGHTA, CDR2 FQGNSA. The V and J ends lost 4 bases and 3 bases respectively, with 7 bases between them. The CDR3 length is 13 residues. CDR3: CASSSRVGNTIYF. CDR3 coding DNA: TGTGCCAGCAGCTCGCGGGTTGGAAACACCATATATTTT.

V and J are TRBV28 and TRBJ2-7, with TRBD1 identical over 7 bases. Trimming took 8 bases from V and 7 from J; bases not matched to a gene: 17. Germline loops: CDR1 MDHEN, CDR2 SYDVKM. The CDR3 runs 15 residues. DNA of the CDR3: TGTGCCAGCGGATCCCCGGGACAGAATATTTGGGAGCAGTACTTC. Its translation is CASGSPGQNIWEQYF.